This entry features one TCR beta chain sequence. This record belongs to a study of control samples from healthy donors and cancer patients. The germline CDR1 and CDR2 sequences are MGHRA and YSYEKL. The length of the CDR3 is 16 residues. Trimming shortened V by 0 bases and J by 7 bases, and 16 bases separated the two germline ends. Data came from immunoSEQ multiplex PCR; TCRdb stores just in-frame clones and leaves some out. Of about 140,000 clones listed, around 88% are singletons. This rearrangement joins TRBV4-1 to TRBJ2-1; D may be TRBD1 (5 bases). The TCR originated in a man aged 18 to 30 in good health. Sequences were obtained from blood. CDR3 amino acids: CASSQDRRVTENEQFF. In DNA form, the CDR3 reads TGCGCCAGCAGCCAAGATCGCAGGGTCACGGAAAATGAGCAGTTCTTC.